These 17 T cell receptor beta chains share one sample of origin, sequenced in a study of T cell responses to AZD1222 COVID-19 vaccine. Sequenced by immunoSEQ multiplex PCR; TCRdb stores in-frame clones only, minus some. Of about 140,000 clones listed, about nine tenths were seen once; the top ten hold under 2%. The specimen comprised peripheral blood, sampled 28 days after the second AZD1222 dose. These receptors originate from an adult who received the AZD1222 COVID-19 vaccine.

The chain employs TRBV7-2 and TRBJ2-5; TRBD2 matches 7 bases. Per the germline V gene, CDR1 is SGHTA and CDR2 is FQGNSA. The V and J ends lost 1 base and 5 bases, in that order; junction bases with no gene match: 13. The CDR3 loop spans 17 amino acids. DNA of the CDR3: TGTGCCAGCAGCTTAGGGCGGCGGGAGCTGGTTGGGGAGACCCAGTACTTC. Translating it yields CASSLGRRELVGETQYF.

Here the CDR3 DNA reads TGTGCCAGCAGTTTATTATCACAGACTCCGACTAACTATGGCTACACCTTC. As protein: CASSLLSQTPTNYGYTF. The rearrangement uses TRBV28 and TRBJ1-2; D gene uncertain. Per germline, CDR1 MDHEN and CDR2 SYDVKM. Between the trimmed V and J ends, which lost 1 base and 0 bases, there was a span of 15 bases. The CDR3 contains 17 residues.

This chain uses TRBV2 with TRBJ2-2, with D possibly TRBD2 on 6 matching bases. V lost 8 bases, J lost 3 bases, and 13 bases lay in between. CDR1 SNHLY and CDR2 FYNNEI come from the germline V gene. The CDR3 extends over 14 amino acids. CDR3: CASGLAEHTGELFF. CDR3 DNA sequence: TGTGCCAGCGGATTAGCGGAACACACCGGGGAGCTGTTTTTT.

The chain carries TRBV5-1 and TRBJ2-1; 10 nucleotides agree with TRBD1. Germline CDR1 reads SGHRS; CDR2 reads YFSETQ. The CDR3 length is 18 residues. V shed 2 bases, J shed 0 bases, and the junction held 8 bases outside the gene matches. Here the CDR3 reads CASSFLWTGGSSYNEQFF. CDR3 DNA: TGCGCCAGCAGCTTCCTTTGGACAGGGGGGAGCTCCTACAATGAGCAGTTCTTC.

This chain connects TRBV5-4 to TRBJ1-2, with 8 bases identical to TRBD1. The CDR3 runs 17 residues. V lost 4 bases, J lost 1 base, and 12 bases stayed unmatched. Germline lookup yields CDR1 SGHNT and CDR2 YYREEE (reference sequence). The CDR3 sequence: CASSLQGARMGNYGYTF. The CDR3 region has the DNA TGTGCCAGCAGCCTTCAGGGGGCGCGGATGGGTAACTATGGCTACACCTTC.

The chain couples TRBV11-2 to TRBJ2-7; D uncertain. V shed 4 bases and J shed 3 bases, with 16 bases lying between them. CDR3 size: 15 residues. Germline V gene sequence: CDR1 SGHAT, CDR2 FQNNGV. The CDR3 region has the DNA TGTGCCAGCAGCTCCACCCTGACTCTGGGCTACGAGCAGTACTTC. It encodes CASSSTLTLGYEQYF.

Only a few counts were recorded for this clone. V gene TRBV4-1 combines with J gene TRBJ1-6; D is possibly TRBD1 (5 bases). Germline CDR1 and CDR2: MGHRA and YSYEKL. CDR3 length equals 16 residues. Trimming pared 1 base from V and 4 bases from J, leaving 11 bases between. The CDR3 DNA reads TGCGCCAGCAGCCAAGCTCTGACAGATTATAATTCACCCCTCCACTTT. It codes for CASSQALTDYNSPLHF.

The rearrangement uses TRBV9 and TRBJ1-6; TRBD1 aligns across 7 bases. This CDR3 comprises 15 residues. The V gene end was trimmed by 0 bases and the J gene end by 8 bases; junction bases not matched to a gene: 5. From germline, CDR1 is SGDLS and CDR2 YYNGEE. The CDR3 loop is CASSVDLTGDSPLHF. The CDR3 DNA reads TGTGCCAGCAGCGTAGATTTAACAGGGGATTCACCCCTCCACTTT.

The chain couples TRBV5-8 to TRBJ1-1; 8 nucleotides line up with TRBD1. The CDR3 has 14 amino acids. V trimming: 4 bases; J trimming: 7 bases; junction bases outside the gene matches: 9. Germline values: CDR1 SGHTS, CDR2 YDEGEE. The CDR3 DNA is TGTGCCAGCAGCAATCAGGGGGCGCAGATTGAAGCTTTCTTT. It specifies CASSNQGAQIEAFF.

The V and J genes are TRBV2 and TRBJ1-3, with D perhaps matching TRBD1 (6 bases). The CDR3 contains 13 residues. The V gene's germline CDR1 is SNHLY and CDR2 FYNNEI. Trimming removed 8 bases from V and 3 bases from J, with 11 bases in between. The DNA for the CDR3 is TGTGCCAGCGGGGGGGACATTGGAAACACCATATATTTT. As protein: CASGGDIGNTIYF.

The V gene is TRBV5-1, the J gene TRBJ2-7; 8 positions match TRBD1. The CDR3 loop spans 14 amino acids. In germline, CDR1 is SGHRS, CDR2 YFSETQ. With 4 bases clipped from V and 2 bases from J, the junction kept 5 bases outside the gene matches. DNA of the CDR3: TGCGCCAGCAGCGGAGGACAGGGAACCTACGAGCAGTACTTC. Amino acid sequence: CASSGGQGTYEQYF.

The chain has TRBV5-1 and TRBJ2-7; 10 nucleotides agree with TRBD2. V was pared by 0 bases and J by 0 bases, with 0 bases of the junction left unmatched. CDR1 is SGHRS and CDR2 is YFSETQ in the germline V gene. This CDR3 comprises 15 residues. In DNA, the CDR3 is TGCGCCAGCAGCTTGGGACTAGCGGGCTCCTACGAGCAGTACTTC. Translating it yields CASSLGLAGSYEQYF.

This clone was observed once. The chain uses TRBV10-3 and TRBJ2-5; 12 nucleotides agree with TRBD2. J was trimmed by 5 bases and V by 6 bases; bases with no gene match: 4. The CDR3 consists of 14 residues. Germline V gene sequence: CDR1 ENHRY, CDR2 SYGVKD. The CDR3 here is CAISQGLAGETQYF. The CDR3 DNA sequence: TGTGCCATCAGCCAAGGACTAGCGGGGGAGACCCAGTACTTC.

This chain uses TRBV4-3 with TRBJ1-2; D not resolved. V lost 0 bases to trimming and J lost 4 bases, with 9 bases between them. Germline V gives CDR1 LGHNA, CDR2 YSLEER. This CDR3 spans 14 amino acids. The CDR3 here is CASSQDQRGYGYTF. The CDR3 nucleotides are TGCGCCAGCAGCCAAGATCAGCGTGGCTATGGCTACACCTTC.

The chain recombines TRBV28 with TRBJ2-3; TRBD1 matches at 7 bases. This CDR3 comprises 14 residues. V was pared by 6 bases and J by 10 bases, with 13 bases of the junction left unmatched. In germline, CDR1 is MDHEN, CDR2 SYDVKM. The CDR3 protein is CASSSPQGVQSQYF. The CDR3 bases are TGTGCCAGCAGCTCGCCCCAGGGGGTCCAATCGCAGTATTTT.

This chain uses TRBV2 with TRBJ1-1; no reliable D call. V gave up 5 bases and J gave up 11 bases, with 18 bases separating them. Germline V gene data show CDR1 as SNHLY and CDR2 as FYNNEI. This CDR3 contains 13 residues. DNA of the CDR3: TGTGCCAGCAGTCCCCCTGGGGATCCCGGGGCTTTCTTT. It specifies CASSPPGDPGAFF.

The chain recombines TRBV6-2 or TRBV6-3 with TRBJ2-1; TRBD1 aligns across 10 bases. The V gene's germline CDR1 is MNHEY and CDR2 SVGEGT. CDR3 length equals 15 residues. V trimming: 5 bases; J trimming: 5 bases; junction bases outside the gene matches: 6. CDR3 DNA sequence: TGTGCCAGCAGTGACCGGGACAGGGGAAACAATGAGCAGTTCTTC. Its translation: CASSDRDRGNNEQFF.